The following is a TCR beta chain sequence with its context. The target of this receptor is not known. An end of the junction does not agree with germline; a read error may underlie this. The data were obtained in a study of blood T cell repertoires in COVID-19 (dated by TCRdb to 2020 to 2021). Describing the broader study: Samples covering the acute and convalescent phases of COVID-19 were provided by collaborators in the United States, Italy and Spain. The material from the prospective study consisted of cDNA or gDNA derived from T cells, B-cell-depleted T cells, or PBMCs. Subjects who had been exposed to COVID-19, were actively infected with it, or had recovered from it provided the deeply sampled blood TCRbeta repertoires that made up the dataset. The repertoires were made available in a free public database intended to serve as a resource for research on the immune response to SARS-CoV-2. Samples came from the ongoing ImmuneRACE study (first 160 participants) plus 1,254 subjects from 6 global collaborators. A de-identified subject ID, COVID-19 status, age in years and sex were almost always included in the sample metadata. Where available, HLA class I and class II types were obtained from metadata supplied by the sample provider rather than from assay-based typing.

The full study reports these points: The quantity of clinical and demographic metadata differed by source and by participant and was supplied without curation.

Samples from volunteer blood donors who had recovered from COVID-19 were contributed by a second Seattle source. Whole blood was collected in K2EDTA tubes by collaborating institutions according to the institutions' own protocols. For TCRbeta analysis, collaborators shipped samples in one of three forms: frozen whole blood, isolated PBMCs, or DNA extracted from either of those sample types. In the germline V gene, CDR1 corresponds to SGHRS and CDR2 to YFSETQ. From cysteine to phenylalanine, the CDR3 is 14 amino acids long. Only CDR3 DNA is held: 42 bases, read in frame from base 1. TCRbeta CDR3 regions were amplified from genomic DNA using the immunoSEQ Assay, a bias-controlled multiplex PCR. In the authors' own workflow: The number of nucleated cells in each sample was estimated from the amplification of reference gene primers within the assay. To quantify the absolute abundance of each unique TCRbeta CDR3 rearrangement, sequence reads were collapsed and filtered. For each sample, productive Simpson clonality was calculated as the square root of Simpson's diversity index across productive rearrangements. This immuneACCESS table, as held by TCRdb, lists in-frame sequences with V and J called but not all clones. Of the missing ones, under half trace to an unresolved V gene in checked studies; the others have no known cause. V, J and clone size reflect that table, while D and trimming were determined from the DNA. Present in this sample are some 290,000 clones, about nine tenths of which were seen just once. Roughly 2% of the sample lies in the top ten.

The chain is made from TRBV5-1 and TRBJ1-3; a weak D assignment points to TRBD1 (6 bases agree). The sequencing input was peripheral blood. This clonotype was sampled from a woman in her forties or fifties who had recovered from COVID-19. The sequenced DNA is TGCGCCAGCAGCTCGACAGGACATGGAGACACCATATATTTT. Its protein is CASSSTGHGDTIYF. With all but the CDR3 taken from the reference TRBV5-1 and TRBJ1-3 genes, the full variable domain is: KAGVTQTPRYLIKTRGQQVTLSCSPISGHRSVSWYQQTPGQGLQFLFEYFSETQRNKGNFPGRFSGRQFSNSRSEMNVSTLELGDSALYLCASSSTGHGDTIYFGEGSWLTVV.